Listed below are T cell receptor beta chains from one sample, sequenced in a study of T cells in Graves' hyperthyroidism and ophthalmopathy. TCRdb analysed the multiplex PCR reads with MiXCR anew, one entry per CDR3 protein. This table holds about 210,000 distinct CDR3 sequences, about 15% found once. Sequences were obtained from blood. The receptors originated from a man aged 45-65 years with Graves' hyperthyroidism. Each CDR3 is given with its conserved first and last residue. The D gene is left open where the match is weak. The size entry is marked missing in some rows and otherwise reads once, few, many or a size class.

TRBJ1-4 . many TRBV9 TGTGCCAGCAGCGTAGGATACAGTCCTAATGAAAAACTGTTTTTT CASSVGYSPNEKLFF
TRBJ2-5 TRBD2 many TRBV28 TGTGCCAGCAGTTTAACAGCGGGAGGAGAGACCCAGTACTTC CASSLTAGGETQYF
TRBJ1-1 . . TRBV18 TGTGCCAGCTCACCCCAGGGTACGACTGAAGCTTTCTTT CASSPQGTTEAFF
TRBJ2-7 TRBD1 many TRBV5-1 TGCGCCAGCAGCCAGGGACAGGGACCCTTCTACGAGCAGTACTTC CASSQGQGPFYEQYF
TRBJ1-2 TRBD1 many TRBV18 TGTGCCAGCTCCCCATCCGTGACAGGGGGCAACTATGGCTACACCTTC CASSPSVTGGNYGYTF
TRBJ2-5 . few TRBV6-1 TGTGCCAGCAGGACTGGGGGAGAGACCCAGTACTTC CASRTGGETQYF
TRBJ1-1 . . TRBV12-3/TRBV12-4 TGTGCCAGCAGTGTCCGGACTGGAGCCAACACTGGGGCTTTCTTT CASSVRTGANTGAFF
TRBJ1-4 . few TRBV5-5 TGTGCCAGCAGCCCCACCCCCGGCTCGCGGTTGCCTTTGGGGAAACTGTTTTTT CASSPTPGSRLPLGKLFF
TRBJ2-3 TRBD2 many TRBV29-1 TGCAGCGTTGAATTCCGGGAGGGCCTAGATACGCAGTATTTT CSVEFREGLDTQYF
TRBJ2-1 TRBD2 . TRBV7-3 TGTGCCAGCAGCAAAGGACTAGCGGGAGGCCCTTGGAATGAGCAGTTCTTC CASSKGLAGGPWNEQFF
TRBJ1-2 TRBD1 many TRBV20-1 TGCAGTGCTGACAAAAGGCCGGGGACAGGGGAGAGTGGCTACACCTTC CSADKRPGTGESGYTF
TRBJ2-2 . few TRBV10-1 TGCGCCAGCAGTGATTTCCCCGGGGAGCTGTTTTTT CASSDFPGELFF
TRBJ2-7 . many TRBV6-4 TGTGCCAACTGGCAGGGGACTGATTCCTACGAGCAGTACTTC CANWQGTDSYEQYF
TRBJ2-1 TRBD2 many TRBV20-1 TGCAGTGCTGACCCCCCGAGGGGACTAGCGGGACTAGAGCAGTTCTTC CSADPPRGLAGLEQFF
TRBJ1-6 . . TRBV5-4 TGTGCCAGCAGCTTGGCGGGGTTTGTTAAGGATTCACCCCTCCACTTT CASSLAGFVKDSPLHF
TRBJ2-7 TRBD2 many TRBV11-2 TGTGCCAGCAGCTACGCGACTAGCAACGAAGGTATAGCCTACGAGCAGTACTTC CASSYATSNEGIAYEQYF
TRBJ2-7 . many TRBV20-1 TGCAGTGCTAGACTCCGACTCCGTTCCTACGAGCAGTACTTC CSARLRLRSYEQYF